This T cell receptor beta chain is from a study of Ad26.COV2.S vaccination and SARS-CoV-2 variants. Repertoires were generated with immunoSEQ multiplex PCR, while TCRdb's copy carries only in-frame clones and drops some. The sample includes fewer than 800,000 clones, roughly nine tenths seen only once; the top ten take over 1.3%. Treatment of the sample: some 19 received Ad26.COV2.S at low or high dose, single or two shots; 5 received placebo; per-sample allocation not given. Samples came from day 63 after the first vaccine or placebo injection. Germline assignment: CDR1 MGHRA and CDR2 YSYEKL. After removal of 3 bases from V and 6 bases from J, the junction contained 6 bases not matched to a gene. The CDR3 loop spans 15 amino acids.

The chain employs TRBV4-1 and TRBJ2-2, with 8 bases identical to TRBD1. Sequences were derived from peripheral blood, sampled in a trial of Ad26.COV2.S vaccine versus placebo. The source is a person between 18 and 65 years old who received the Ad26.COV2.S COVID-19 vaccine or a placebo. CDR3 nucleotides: TGCGCCAGCAGCCAGGCGACAGGGGCCGCCGGGGAGCTGTTTTTT. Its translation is CASSQATGAAGELFF.